This T cell receptor (beta chain) emerged from a study of cytomegalovirus exposure and HLA in healthy donors. Study details: Among the approximately 430 donors who were genotyped, roughly 86% fell in the genetic ancestry cluster that is associated with self-reported Caucasian donors. Points from the study as a whole: There were some V segments, including TRBV6-2 and TRBV6-3, excluded as indistinguishable. HLA allele associations emerged for around 15,000 TCR beta sequences in a later analysis, at 0.05 false discovery rate. With later analysis, a missense DCLRE1C variant became linked to TCR beta V- and J-gene trimming.

Both 60 Vbeta primers and 13 Jbeta primers went into the PCR. Sequenced by immunoSEQ multiplex PCR; TCRdb stores in-frame clones only, minus some. The sample gives 95,000 to 110,000 clones, approximately 80% of which show up once; 1.5% to 2% is in the top ten. Germline-derived CDR1 and CDR2 are SEHNR and FQNEAQ (reference sequence). V gave up 1 base and J gave up 4 bases, with 8 bases separating them. This CDR3 contains 13 residues. About this clone itself: No antigen is known for it.

Sequencing was done on a sample of PBMCs. This TCR was sampled from a woman in her thirties or forties in good health and CMV-seronegative. This chain joins TRBV7-9 and TRBJ2-7; no clear D. In nucleotides, the CDR3 is TGTGCCAGCAGCTTAGACATGGTGTACGAGCAGTACTTC. The encoded protein is CASSLDMVYEQYF.